This T cell receptor beta chain was retrieved from a study of shared clonotypes between healthy human individuals. General study results and limits: A handful of donors held about 5% of naive CD4 clonotypes in common. Estimated richness was generally greater in naive than memory subsets.

The DNA input per sorted-subset replicate PCR was roughly 0.2 ug, corresponding to around 30,000 T cell genomes. Here immunoSEQ multiplex PCR was the method, and the copy in TCRdb shows in-frame clones only, minus some. Of 1.6 million or so clones listed, roughly 96% were seen once; the top ten hold about 1%. Participating donors were healthy, HIV-negative adults free of recent acute infections or vaccinations. With respect to this clone: Its antigen is unidentified.

Material: naive CD4+ T cells sorted from blood. Subset meaning: CD45RA+ positively selected. The receptor's source is a man aged 30 to 45 in good health.

The CDR3 region has the DNA TGTGCCAGCAGTGAATTGGGCCTCTACGAGCAGTACTTC. Translation: CASSELGLYEQYF. The V and J genes are TRBV2 and TRBJ2-7; D remains ambiguous. Germline V lookup: CDR1 SNHLY, CDR2 FYNNEI. The V gene lost 2 bases and the J gene lost 3 bases, with 8 bases spanning the gap. The length of the CDR3 is 13 residues. The variable domain in full, completed from reference TRBV2 and TRBJ2-7, reads EPEVTQTPSHQVTQMGQEVILRCVPISNHLYFYWYRQILGQKVEFLVSFYNNEISEKSEIFDDQFSVERPDGSNFTLKIRSTKLEDSAMYFCASSELGLYEQYFGPGTRLTVT.